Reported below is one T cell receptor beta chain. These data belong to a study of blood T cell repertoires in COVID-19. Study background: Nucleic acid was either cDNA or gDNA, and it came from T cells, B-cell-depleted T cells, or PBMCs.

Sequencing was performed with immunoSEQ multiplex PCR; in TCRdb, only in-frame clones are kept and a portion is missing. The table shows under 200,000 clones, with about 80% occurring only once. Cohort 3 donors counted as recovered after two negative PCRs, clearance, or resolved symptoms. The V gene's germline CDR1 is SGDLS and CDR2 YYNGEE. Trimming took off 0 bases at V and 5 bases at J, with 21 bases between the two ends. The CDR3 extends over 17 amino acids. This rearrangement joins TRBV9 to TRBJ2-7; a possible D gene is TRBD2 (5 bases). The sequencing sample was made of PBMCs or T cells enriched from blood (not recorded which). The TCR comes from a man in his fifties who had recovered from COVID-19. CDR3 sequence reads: CASSVEAGPDFGDEQYF. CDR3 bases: TGTGCCAGCAGCGTAGAGGCCGGACCGGACTTCGGGGACGAGCAGTACTTC. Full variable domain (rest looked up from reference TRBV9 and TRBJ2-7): DSGVTQTPKHLITATGQRVTLRCSPRSGDLSVYWYQQSLDQGLQFLIQYYNGEERAKGNILERFSAQQFPDLHSELNLSSLELGDSALYFCASSVEAGPDFGDEQYFGPGTRLTVT.